This T cell receptor beta chain originates from a study of CD8 T cells in acute hepatitis C reinfection. Notes on the study in general: All groups preferentially used TRBV04 and TRBV06, which was not due to overrepresentation in the naive pool.

The protocol was immunoSEQ multiplex PCR, while the TCRdb copy is restricted to in-frame clones and leaves out a portion. The sample carries approximately 40,000 clones, 80% to 90% recorded once. V was shortened by 0 bases and J by 3 bases, with 14 bases between the two germline ends. The germline gives CDR1 MGHRA, CDR2 YSYEKL. The CDR3 spans 17 residues. Stated time point: naive CD8 control sorted from an acute-time-point sample. CD3, CD8 and CD45RO antibodies stained cells; a viability dye excluded dead cells. Concerning this clone: The antigen is unknown.

The rearrangement uses TRBV4-1 and TRBJ2-2; D is perhaps TRBD1 (6 bases). The sequence was obtained from a woman younger than 35 who spontaneously cleared hepatitis C infection. Sequencing used naive CD8+ T cells from PBMCs. The CDR3 sequence is CASSQEARGGYTGELFF. DNA of the CDR3: TGCGCCAGCAGCCAAGAGGCCAGGGGCGGATACACCGGGGAGCTGTTTTTT.